This T cell receptor beta chain was identified during a study of T cell repertoires in cytomegalovirus infection (dated by TCRdb to the late 2010s). About the full investigation: Peptide stimulations targeted recently identified HLA-C-restricted CMV epitopes, whose presentation resists viral immunomodulation, together with well-studied HLA-B-restricted epitopes. Because public TCR beta signatures pointed to carriage of CMV infection together with the matching HLA type, the HLA type of each donor mattered for the analysis. The full study reports these points: In both this cohort and an independent cohort of 350 or so donors, the cumulative frequency of public TCR beta family members distinguished carriers of CMV infection plus the relevant HLA type. The ex vivo response was dominated by HLA-C-restricted CMV-specific TCR beta clonotypes, which also provided the single most frequent clonotype in two of eight donors.

As to this clonotype: What this receptor recognizes is not known. Base-call qualities are not available, and no considerably larger clone is one nucleotide away.

The label giving this sample's treatment or condition can be read as: in vitro stimulation with specific CMV peptide epitopes to enrich CMV-specific T cells. The instrument given in TCRdb is Illumina HiSeq 1500. Using fastp at Q25 and MiXCR, TCRdb reprocessed the public reads and kept productive beta chains. For every CDR3 protein sequence, its rows merge into one entry that carries the most common genes and DNA. The sample table shows a few hundred thousand distinct CDR3 sequences, and just under 40% are seen once. In total, the top ten clones hold more than 40% of the sample. V and J lose 4 bases and 1 base, and a span of 17 bases separates them. The CDR3 sequence holds 16 residues, the cysteine and phenylalanine included. Only CDR3 DNA is held: 48 bases, read in frame from base 1. CDR1 DFQATT and CDR2 SNEGSKA were looked up in the germline V gene (reference sequence).

The input for sequencing was cultured PBMCs, taken from culture after CMV antigen stimulation. The V gene is TRBV20-1 and the J gene is TRBJ2-1; the D segment may tentatively be TRBD1 or TRBD2, each giving 5 matched bases. The TCR comes from a human donor in good health (CMV status not recorded). Some clones in this sample may be carry-over from other donors' samples. In nucleotide form, the sequence is TGCAGTGCTACCCGGGGCGGATCGACTTCCTACAATGAGCAGTTCTTC. Its translation reads: CSATRGGSTSYNEQFF.